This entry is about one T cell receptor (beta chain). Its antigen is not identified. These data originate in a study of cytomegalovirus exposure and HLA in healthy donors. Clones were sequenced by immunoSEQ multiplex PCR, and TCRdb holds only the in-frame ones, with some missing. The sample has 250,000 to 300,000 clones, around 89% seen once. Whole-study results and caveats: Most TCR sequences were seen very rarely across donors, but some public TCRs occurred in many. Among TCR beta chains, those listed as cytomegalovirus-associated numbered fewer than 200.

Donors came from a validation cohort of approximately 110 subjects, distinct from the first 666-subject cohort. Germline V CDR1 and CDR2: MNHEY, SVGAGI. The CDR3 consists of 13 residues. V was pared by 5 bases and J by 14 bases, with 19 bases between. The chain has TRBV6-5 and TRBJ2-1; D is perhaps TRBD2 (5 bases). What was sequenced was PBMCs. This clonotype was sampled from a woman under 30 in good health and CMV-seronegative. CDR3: CASSKTTNRAKFF. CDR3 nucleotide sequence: TGTGCCAGCAGTAAGACTACGAACCGGGCGAAGTTCTTC.